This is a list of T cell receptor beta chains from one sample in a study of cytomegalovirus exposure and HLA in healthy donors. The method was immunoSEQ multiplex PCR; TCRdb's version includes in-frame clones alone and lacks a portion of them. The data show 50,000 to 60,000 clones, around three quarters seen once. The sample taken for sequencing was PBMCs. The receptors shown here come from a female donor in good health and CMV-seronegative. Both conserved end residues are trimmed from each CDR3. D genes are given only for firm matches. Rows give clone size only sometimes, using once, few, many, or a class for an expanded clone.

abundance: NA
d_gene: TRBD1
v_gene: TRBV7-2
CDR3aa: ASSPSQDRGNYEQY

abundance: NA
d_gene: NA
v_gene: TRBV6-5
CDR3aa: ASSYRPLNYGYT

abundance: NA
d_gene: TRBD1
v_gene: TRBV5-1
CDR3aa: ASSLDPTGSGNTIY

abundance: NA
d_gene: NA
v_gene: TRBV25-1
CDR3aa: ASGWSSYNSPLH

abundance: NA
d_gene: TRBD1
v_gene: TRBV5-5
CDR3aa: ASSLAGQVVTGELF

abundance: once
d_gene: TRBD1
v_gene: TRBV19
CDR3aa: ASTADRWNYGYT

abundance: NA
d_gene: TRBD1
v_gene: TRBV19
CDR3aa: ASSLLTGRTEAF

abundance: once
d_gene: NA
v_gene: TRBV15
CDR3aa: ATSRPVEAVQY

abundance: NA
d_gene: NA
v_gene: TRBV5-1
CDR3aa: ASSLAGGFFGNTIY

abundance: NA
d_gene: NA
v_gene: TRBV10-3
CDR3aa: AIRSATAMNTEAF

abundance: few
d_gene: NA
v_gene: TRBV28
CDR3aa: ASSSPQLRGSPLH

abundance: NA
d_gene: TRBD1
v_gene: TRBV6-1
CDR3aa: ASSFLQGTNEKLF

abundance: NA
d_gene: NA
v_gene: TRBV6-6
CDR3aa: ASSTPSSSPLH

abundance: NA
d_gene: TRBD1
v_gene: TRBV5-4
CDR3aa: ASKDRGTTEAF

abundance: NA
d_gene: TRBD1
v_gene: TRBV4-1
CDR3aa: ASSHGQASGYEQY

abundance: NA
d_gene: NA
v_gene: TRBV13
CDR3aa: ASSSIGYTEAF

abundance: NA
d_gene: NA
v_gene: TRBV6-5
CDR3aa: ASSYSVNSGNTIY

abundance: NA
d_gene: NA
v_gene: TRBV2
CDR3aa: ASRVRGRSTEAF

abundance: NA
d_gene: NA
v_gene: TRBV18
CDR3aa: ASSQGQQGNTEAF

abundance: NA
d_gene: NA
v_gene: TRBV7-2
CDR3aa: ASSPQRGSNQPQH

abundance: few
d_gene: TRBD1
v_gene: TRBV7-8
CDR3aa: ASSLGQGYQPQH

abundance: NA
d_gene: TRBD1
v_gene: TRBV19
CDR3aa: ASSLYGQGINQPQH

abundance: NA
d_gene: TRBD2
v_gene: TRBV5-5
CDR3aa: ASSFSGEGDTQY

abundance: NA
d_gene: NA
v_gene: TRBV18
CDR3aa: ASSPTTDTSNSPLH

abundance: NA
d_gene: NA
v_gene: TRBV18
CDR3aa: ASSNPEGSGGQF

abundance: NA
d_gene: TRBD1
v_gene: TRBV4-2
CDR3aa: ASSYGQGREKLF

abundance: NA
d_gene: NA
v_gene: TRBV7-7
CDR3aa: ASSLAQTRAINSPLH

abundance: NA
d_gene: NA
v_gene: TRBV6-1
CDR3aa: ASSEGRPRTIY

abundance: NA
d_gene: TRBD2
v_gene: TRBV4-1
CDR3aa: ASSQERGTSGGGYSHTQY

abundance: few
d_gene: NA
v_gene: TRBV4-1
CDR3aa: ASSLPTGGSEKLF

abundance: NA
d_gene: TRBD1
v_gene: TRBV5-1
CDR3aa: ASSGQGTPYEQY

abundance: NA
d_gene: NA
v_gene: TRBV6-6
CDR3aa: ASTTSTDTQY

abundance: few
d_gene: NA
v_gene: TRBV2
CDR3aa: ASSGVRGTEQY

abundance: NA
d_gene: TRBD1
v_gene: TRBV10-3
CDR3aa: AVGPGQGNTEAF

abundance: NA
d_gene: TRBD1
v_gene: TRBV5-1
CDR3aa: ASSSGTGYNSPLH

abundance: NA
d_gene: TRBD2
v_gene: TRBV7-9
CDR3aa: ASSPAGATSTDTQY

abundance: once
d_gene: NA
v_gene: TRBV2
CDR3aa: ASPQGGRAQGGYT

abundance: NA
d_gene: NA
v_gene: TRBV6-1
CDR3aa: ASSPNLIYEQY

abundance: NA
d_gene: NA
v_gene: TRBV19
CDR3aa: ASSIPLLNTEAF

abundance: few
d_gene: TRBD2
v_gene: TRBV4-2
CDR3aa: ASSQTSGGATDTQY

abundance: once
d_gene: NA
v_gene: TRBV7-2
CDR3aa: ASSLANEQF

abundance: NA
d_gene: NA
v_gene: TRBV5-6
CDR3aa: ASSLVPLGPNEQF

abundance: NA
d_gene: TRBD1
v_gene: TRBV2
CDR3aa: ASWGQGGEQF

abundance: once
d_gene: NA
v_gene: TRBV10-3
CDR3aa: AISSAVAESLADTQY

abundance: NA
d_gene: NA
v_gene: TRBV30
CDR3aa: AWRQGKYTEAF

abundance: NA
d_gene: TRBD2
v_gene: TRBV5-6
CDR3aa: ASSLYGGAGGYNEQF

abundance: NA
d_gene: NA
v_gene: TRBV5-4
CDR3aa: ASTSPADYGYT

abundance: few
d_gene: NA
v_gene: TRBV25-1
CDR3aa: ASSTSKETQY

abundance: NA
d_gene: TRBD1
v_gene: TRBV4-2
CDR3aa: ASSQEQGGYGYT

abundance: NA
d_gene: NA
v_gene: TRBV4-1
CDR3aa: ASSHVLHPGYT

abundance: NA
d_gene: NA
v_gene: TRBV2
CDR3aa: ASNRANQPQH

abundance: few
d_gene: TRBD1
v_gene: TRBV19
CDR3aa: ASSLAGTGAPEAF

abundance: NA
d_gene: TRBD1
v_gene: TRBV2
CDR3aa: ASSSGQGVPYEQY

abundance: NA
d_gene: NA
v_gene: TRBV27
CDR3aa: ASSLGPHTFSGNTIY

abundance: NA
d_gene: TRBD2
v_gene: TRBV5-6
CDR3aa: ASSLARTSGGFNEQF

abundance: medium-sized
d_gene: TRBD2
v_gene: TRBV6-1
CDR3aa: ASSELAGGQETQY